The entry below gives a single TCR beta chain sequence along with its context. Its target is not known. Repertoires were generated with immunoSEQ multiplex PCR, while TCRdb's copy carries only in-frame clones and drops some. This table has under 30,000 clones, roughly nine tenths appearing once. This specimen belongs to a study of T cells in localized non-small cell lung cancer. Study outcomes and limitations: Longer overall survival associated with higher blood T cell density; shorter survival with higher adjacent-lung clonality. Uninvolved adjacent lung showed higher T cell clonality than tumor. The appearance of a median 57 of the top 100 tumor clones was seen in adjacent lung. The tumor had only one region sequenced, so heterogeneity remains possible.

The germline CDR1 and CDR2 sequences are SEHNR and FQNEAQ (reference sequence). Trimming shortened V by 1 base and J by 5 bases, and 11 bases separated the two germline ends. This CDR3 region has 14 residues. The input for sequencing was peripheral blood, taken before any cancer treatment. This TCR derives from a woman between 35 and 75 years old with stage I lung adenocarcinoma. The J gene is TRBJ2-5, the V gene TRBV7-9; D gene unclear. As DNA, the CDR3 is TGTGCCAGCAGCTTAGATCGCGGTGGGGAGACCCAGTACTTC. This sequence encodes CASSLDRGGETQYF.